The clone carrying this TCR beta chain was observed a handful of times. Antigen specificity is unknown. V was shortened by 2 bases and J by 3 bases, with 7 bases between the two germline ends. The CDR3 length is 12 residues. Germline CDR1 is GTSNPN and CDR2 is SVGIG (reference sequence). TCRdb re-called the PCR reads through MiXCR, storing one row per CDR3 protein. The sample consists of roughly 320,000 distinct CDR3 sequences, 24% of them appearing once. This sample stems from a study of molecular identifiers for immune sequencing clone quantification. Study-wide results and limits: Over 98% of effector molecules, yet under 1% of naive-cell molecules, were held by clones above 20 RNA copies.

The clonotype comes from a human donor in good health. Some libraries in this study had Jurkat cell RNA spiked in. The sequenced material came from naive CD8+ T cells from blood, with Jurkat cell RNA spiked in. Subset in this sample: FACS-sorted CD8+CD4-CCR7+CD45RA+ naive T cells. The chain employs TRBV30 and TRBJ1-1; D is undetermined. CDR3 residues: CAWSQFHTEAFF. The CDR3, as DNA: TGTGCCTGGAGTCAATTCCACACTGAAGCTTTCTTT.